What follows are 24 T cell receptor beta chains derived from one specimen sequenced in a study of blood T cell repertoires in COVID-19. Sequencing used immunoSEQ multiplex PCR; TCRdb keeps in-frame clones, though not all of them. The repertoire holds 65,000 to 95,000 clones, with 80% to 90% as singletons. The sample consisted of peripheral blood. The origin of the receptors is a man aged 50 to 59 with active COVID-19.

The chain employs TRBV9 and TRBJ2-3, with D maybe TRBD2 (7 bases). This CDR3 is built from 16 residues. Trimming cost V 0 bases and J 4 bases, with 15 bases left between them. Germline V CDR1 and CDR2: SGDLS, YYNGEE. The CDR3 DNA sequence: TGTGCCAGCAGCGTAGGCGGGAGAGGGGGGGCAGATACGCAGTATTTT. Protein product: CASSVGGRGGADTQYF.

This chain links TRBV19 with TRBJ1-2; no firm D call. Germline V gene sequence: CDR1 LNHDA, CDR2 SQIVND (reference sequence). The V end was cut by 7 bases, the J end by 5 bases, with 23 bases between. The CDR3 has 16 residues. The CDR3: CASTPSPGRGFYGYTF. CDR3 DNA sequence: TGTGCCAGTACCCCCTCTCCGGGCCGGGGTTTTTATGGCTACACCTTC.

The chain's CDR3 is CASRLAGDLNEQFF. The CDR3 bases are TGTGCCAGCAGACTAGCGGGGGACTTGAATGAGCAGTTCTTC. V usage is TRBV7-2 and J usage is TRBJ2-1, with 11 bases that match TRBD2. The CDR3 is made up of 14 amino acids. With 6 bases clipped from V and 7 bases from J, the junction kept 5 bases outside the gene matches. The germline V gene has CDR1 SGHTA and CDR2 FQGNSA.

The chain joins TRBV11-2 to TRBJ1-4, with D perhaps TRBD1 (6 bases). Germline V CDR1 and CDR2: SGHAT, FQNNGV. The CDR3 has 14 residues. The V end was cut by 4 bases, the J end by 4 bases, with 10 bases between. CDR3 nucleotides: TGTGCCAGCAGCTCCGACAGGTATAATGAAAAACTGTTTTTT. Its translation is CASSSDRYNEKLFF.

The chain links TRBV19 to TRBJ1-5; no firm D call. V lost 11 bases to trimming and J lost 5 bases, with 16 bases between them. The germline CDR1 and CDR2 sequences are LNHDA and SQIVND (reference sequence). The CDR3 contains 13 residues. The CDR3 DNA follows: TGTGCCTCCTCTCGGGAGGATTATCAGCCCCAGCATTTT. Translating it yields CASSREDYQPQHF.

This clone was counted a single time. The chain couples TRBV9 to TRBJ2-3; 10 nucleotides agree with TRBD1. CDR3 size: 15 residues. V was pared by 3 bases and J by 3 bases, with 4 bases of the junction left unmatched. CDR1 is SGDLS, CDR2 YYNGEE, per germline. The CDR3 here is CASSADRGQTDTQYF. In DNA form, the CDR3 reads TGTGCCAGCAGCGCTGACAGGGGGCAGACAGATACGCAGTATTTT.

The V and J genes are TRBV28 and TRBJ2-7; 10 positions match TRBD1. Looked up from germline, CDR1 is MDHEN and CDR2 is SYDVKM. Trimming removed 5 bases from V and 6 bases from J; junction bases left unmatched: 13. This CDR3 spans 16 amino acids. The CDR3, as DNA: TGTGCCAGCAGTCTCCAGGACAGGGGGTCTCTTAGCGAGCAGTACTTC. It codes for CASSLQDRGSLSEQYF. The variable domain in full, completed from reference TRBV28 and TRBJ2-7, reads DVKVTQSSRYLVKRTGEKVFLECVQDMDHENMFWYRQDPGLGLRLIYFSYDVKMKEKGDIPEGYSVSREKKERFSLILESASTNQTSMYLCASSLQDRGSLSEQYFGPGTRLTVT.

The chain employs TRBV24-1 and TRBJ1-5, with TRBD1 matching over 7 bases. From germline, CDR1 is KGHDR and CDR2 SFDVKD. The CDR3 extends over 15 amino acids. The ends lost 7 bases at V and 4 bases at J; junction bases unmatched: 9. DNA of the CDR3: TGTGCCACCAGCCGGACAGGCCCTCAAAATCAGCCCCAGCATTTT. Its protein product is CATSRTGPQNQPQHF.

CDR3 DNA sequence: TGTGCCAGCAGCTTAGGCAGAGCGGGAGAAGAGACCCAGTACTTC. Protein product: CASSLGRAGEETQYF. The rearrangement links TRBV13 to TRBJ2-5; 8 bases line up with TRBD2. Germline V gene lookup returns CDR1 PRHDT and CDR2 FYEKMQ (reference sequence). The CDR3 has 15 amino acids. Trimming at V came to 0 bases and at J to 3 bases, leaving 3 bases not matched to a gene.

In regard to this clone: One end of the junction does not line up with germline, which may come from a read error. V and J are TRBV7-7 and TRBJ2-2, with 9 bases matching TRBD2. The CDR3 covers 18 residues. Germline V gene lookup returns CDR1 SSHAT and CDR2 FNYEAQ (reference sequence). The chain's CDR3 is CASSLYPSGTGNTGELFF. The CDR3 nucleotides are TGTGCTAGCAGCTTATATCCTAGCGGGACGGGGAACACCGGGGAGCTGTTTTTT. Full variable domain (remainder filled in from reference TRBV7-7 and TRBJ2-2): GAGVSQSPRYKVTKRGQDVTLRCDPISSHATLYWYQQALGQGPEFLTYFNYEAQPDKSGLPSDRFSAERPEGSISTLTIQRTEQRDSAMYRCASSLYPSGTGNTGELFFGEGSRLTVL.

The CDR3 is CASSGGLEETQYF. The CDR3 nucleotides read TGTGCCAGCAGCGGCGGACTAGAAGAGACCCAGTACTTC. The chain is built from TRBV2 and TRBJ2-5; TRBD2 aligns across 7 bases. Trimming at V came to 6 bases and at J to 3 bases, leaving 4 bases not matched to a gene. In germline, CDR1 is SNHLY, CDR2 FYNNEI. This CDR3 is built from 13 residues.

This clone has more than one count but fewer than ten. The CDR3 sequence is CASSPTGSPYQPQHF. The CDR3 DNA is TGTGCCAGCTCACCGACAGGGAGCCCCTATCAGCCCCAGCATTTT. The chain is built from TRBV18 and TRBJ1-5, with TRBD1 matching 7 bases. Germline V gives CDR1 KGHSH, CDR2 LQKENI. The CDR3 is made up of 15 amino acids. V lost 3 bases and J lost 5; bases outside the gene matches: 7.

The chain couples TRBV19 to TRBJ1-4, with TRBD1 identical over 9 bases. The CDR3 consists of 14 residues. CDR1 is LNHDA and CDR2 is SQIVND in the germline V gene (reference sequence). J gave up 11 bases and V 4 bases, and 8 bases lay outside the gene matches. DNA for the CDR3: TGTGCCAGTAGTACCCGAACCGGGACAGGGAAACTGTTTTTT. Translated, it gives CASSTRTGTGKLFF.

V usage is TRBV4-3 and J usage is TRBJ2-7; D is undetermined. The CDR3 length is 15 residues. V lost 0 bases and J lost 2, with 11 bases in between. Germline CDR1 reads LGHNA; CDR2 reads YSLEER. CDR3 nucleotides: TGCGCCAGCAGCCAAGATCGCAGTGCCGCCTACGAGCAGTACTTC. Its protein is CASSQDRSAAYEQYF.

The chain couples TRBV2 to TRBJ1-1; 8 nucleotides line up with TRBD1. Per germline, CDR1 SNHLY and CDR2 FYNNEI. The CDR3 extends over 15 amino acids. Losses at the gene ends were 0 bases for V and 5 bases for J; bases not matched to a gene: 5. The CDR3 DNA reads TGTGCCAGCAGTGAAGCGGCAGGGGGCCTAACTGAAGCTTTCTTT. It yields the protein CASSEAAGGLTEAFF.

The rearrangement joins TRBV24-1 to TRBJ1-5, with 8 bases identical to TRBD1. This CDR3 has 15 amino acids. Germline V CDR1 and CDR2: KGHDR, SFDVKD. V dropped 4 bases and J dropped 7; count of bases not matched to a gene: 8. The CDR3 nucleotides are TGTGCCACCAGTGAGGCCGGACAGGGCCCCCAGCCCCAGCATTTT. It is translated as CATSEAGQGPQPQHF.

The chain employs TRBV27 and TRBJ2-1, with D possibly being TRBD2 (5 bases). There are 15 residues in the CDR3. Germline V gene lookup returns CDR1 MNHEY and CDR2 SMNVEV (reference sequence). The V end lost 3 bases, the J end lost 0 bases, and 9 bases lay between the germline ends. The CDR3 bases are TGTGCCAGCAGTTTTCTAGGGAGCTCCTACAATGAGCAGTTCTTC. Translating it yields CASSFLGSSYNEQFF.

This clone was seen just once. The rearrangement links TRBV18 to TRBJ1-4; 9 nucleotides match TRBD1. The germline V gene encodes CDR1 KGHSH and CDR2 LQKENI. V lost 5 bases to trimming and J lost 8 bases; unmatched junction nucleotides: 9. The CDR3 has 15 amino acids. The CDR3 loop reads CASSKTGGAGEKLFF. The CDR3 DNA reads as TGTGCCAGCTCAAAAACAGGGGGCGCAGGAGAAAAACTGTTTTTT.

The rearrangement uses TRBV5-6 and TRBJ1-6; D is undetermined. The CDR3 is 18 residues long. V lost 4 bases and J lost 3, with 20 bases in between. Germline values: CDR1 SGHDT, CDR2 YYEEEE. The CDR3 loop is CASSASPIGVIYNSPLHF. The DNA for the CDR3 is TGTGCCAGCAGCGCCTCTCCCATCGGGGTAATCTATAATTCACCCCTCCACTTT.

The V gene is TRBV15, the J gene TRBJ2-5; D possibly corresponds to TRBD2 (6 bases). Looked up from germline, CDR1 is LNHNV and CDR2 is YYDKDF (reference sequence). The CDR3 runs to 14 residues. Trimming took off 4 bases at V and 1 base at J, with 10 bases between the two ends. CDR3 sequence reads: CATSTGDLQETQYF. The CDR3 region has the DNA TGTGCCACCAGCACGGGGGACCTCCAAGAGACCCAGTACTTC.

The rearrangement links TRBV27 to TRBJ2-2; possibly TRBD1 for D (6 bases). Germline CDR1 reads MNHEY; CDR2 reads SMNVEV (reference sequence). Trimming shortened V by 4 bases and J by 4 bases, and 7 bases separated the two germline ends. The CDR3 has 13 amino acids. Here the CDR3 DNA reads TGTGCCAGCAGTTCAGGGGCCACCGGGGAGCTGTTTTTT. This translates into CASSSGATGELFF.

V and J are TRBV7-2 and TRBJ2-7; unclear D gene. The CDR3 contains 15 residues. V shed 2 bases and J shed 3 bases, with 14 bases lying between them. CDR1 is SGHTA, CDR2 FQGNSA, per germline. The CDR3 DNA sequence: TGTGCCAGCAGCTTAAGGATATCTCCTAGCTACGAGCAGTACTTC. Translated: CASSLRISPSYEQYF.

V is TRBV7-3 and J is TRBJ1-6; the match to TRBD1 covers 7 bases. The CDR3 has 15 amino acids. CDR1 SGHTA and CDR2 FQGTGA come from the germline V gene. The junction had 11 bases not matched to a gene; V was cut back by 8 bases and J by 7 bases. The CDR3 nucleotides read TGTGCCAGCTCAGAGACAGGGCTGGGGAATTCACCCCTCCACTTT. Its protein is CASSETGLGNSPLHF. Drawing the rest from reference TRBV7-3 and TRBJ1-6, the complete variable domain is GAGVSQTPSNKVTEKGKYVELRCDPISGHTALYWYRQSLGQGPEFLIYFQGTGAADDSGLPNDRFFAVRPEGSVSTLKIQRTERGDSAVYLCASSETGLGNSPLHFGNGTRLTVT.

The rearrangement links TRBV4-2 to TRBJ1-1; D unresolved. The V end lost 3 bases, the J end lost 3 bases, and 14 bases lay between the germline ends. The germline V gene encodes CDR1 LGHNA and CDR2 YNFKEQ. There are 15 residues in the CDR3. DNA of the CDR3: TGTGCCAGCAGCCATGGCAATTCGGGAGACACTGAAGCTTTCTTT. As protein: CASSHGNSGDTEAFF.